This T cell receptor beta chain was identified during a study of blood T cell repertoires in COVID-19. A single count supports this clone. TCRdb keeps only in-frame clones here, not all; method: immunoSEQ multiplex PCR. The sample holds some 230,000 clones, 85% to 90% seen once. Germline CDR1 is MNHNS and CDR2 is SASEGT. V lost 2 bases to trimming and J lost 5 bases, with 13 bases between them. The CDR3 consists of 15 residues. Specimen: PBMCs or T cells enriched from blood (not recorded which). The TCR sequence derives from a woman aged 18-29 years in a cohort exposed to, infected with or recovered from COVID-19 (not recorded which). The chain recombines TRBV6-1 with TRBJ1-3, with D maybe TRBD1 (5 bases). This chain's CDR3 is CASSEQRGKRNTIYF. DNA for the CDR3: TGTGCCAGCAGTGAACAACGGGGGAAGAGAAACACCATATATTTT.